The present T cell receptor beta chain was sequenced within a study of T cell repertoires in cytomegalovirus infection. The study's findings and limits: Cumulative public TCR beta family frequency identified carriers of CMV plus the relevant HLA.

This clonotype was picked up many times. Its antigen is not known. TCRdb reprocessed the reads via MiXCR and lists one record per CDR3 protein. The sample records 100,000 or so distinct CDR3 sequences, about 17% being singletons. The V end lost 5 bases, the J end lost 0 bases, and 14 bases lay between the germline ends. From germline, CDR1 is SGHTA and CDR2 FQGNSA. The CDR3 runs to 15 residues. The sequence derives from a human donor in good health (CMV status not recorded). Some clones in this sample may be carry-over from other donors' samples. The chain carries TRBV7-2 and TRBJ2-7; D is undetermined. Sequencing used PBMCs. CDR3 amino acids: CASSPDRAASYEQYF. CDR3 DNA sequence: TGTGCCAGCAGCCCCGACCGGGCAGCCTCCTACGAGCAGTACTTC.